This note documents a single TCR beta chain sequence. Antigen unknown. The table came from immunoSEQ multiplex PCR; TCRdb's copy has only in-frame clones and leaves some out. The sample consists of about 130,000 clones, about 90% of them appearing once. The sample belongs to a study of T cell responses to AZD1222 COVID-19 vaccine. Findings of the study overall: Seropositivity was recorded at baseline in only six AZD1222 recipients.

The CDR3 sequence is 18 residues long. V was pared by 5 bases and J by 0 bases, with 17 bases between. Germline V gives CDR1 SGHTA, CDR2 FQGNSA. The sample consisted of peripheral blood, taken on day 0 of AZD1222 vaccination. The J gene is TRBJ1-6, the V gene TRBV7-2; D remains unclear. The source of this sequence is an adult in good health. CDR3 sequence: CASSQQTASGSYNSPLHF. In nucleotides, the CDR3 is TGTGCCAGCAGCCAGCAGACCGCGTCAGGCTCCTATAATTCACCCCTCCACTTT.